The sample holds a few counts of the clone carrying this T cell receptor beta chain. This sample is part of a study of human T cells and chemical hapten exposure. Study-level background: The sensitizing agent was 2% DPC, placed on 2 cm by 2 cm of upper inner arm skin.

As processed by the authors: A per-sample median of around 88,000 TCRs was observed, with counts ranging from about 20,000 to 690,600. Each CDR3 protein gets one entry after TCRdb re-called the RACE reads with MiXCR. The V and J calls reflect TCRdb's pipeline rather than the authors' work. The sample has about 110,000 distinct CDR3 sequences, roughly a tenth seen once. Time point denoted: patch test 2, 6 weeks after DPC sensitization. Treatment denoted: therapeutic diphenylcyclopropenone sensitization with weekly scalp DPC. The V gene lost 5 bases and the J gene lost 2 bases, with 16 bases spanning the gap. This CDR3 spans 16 amino acids. The germline V gene encodes CDR1 SGHTA and CDR2 FQGNSA.

The chain joins TRBV7-2 to TRBJ2-1, with D maybe TRBD1 (6 bases). This TCR was sampled from a woman in her 40s with alopecia areata. Some clones in this sample may be carry-over from other donors' samples. The source was whole blood, collected in connection with sensitization to the hapten diphenylcyclopropenone (DPC). The CDR3 nucleotides are TGTGCCAGCAGCCGACAGGTGACCGTACCCTACAATGAGCAGTTCTTC. It specifies CASSRQVTVPYNEQFF.